The clone carrying this TCR beta chain was seen at least ten times. No antigen is known for it. This record belongs to a study of post-analysis software for immune sequencing data. Incorporated into the TCR beta cDNA libraries were unique molecular identifiers, which served to reduce PCR and sequencing biases. One entry per CDR3 protein, called by TCRdb with MiXCR from the PCR reads. Found here are about 210,000 distinct CDR3 sequences, 25% to 30% of them singletons; the top ten hold less than 4%. V lost 6 bases to trimming and J lost 2 bases; unmatched junction nucleotides: 12. CDR3 size: 15 residues. In germline, CDR1 is DFQATT, CDR2 SNEGSKA (reference sequence). General study findings and limits: F measure grouped same-batch samples tightly together. Compared with controls, patients had more of about 5 TRBV segments, including TRBV5-6, TRBV5-1 and TRBV20-1.

The chain recombines TRBV20-1 with TRBJ2-7; 8 nucleotides agree with TRBD1. This receptor was obtained from a girl aged 2-17 years with multiple sclerosis. Sequences were obtained from blood. The CDR3 nucleotides are TGCAGTGCCCCCGCCCGGAGACAGGGGCCCTACGAGCAGTACTTC. It is translated as CSAPARRQGPYEQYF.